This TCR beta chain was captured in a study of post-analysis software for immune sequencing data. Only a few counts were recorded for this clonotype. No antigen is known for it. Unique-molecular-identifier-tagged TCR beta cDNA libraries were used. TCRdb reprocessed the PCR reads via MiXCR and lists one record per CDR3 protein. The table has 350,000 to 450,000 distinct CDR3 sequences, less than 40% seen once. Whole-study findings and limits: Among several TRBV segments more frequent in patients than controls were TRBV5-6, TRBV5-1 and TRBV20-1.

Per the germline V gene, CDR1 is LGHNA and CDR2 is YSLEER. V lost 0 bases to trimming and J lost 2 bases, with 8 bases between them. This CDR3 region has 15 residues. This clonotype was sampled from a girl aged 10 to 17 with multiple sclerosis. The sample comprised blood. The chain uses TRBV4-3 and TRBJ2-1; no firm D call. This chain's CDR3 is CASSQDSSPYNEQFF. The CDR3 nucleotides are TGCGCCAGCAGCCAAGATTCGAGTCCCTACAATGAGCAGTTCTTC.